Following are 11 T cell receptor beta chains from one sample sequenced in a study of PD-1 blockade in mismatch repair-deficient tumors. The table came from immunoSEQ multiplex PCR; TCRdb's copy has only in-frame clones and leaves some out. This table has roughly 38,000 clones, roughly 84% appearing once. The sample consisted of PBMCs, taken 38 to 40 weeks after starting pembrolizumab. These receptors came from an adult with mismatch repair-deficient cancer.

The gene calls are TRBV20-1 and TRBJ2-7, with unresolved D. Germline CDR1 is DFQATT and CDR2 is SNEGSKA (reference sequence). Trimming took 7 bases from V and 2 from J, leaving 9 bases between them. The CDR3 has 11 amino acids. The DNA for the CDR3 is TGCAGTGTGGGCGAAACCTACGAGCAGTACTTC. It specifies CSVGETYEQYF.

The chain has TRBV19 and TRBJ2-4; 13 bases line up with TRBD2. Trimming took 0 bases from V and 8 from J; bases not matched to a gene: 16. Germline V gene data show CDR1 as LNHDA and CDR2 as SQIVND (reference sequence). The CDR3 has 20 residues. The DNA for the CDR3 is TGTGCCAGTAGTATAGATCTCGGACTAGCGGGAGTGCAAGCAACTGACATTCAGTACTTC. Its translation is CASSIDLGLAGVQATDIQYF.

The sample holds one count of this clone. The V call is TRBV6-1, the J call TRBJ1-4; TRBD1 is a possible D gene (5 bases). Germline V gene sequence: CDR1 MNHNS, CDR2 SASEGT. Deletions cut 6 bases from V and 6 bases from J, with 14 bases between. CDR3 length equals 14 residues. The CDR3 is CASRPQVAYEKLFF. The CDR3, as DNA: TGTGCCAGCAGGCCACAGGTCGCTTATGAAAAACTGTTTTTT.

The chain recombines TRBV11-2 with TRBJ2-3, with TRBD2 matching 10 bases. The CDR3 loop spans 15 amino acids. Unmatched junction bases numbered 3, after V lost 2 bases and J lost 4 bases. Looked up from germline, CDR1 is SGHAT and CDR2 is FQNNGV. The CDR3 sequence is CASSLLAGESDTQYF. The CDR3 DNA reads as TGTGCCAGCAGCTTACTAGCGGGAGAGTCAGATACGCAGTATTTT. The complete variable domain, with remaining parts taken from reference TRBV11-2 and TRBJ2-3, reads EAGVAQSPRYKIIEKRQSVAFWCNPISGHATLYWYQQILGQGPKLLIQFQNNGVVDDSQLPKDRFSAERLKGVDSTLKIQPAKLEDSAVYLCASSLLAGESDTQYFGPGTRLTVL.

CDR3 bases: TGTGCCAGCAGCCCCTCGGATGGACTTCTACGGGAGCAGTACTTC. It specifies CASSPSDGLLREQYF. This chain links TRBV11-2 with TRBJ2-7, with D possibly being TRBD2 (5 bases). Trimming removed 5 bases from V and 7 bases from J, with 21 bases in between. CDR1 and CDR2 (germline): SGHAT, FQNNGV. This CDR3 comprises 15 residues. The entire variable domain, with the rest obtained from reference TRBV11-2 and TRBJ2-7, is as follows: EAGVAQSPRYKIIEKRQSVAFWCNPISGHATLYWYQQILGQGPKLLIQFQNNGVVDDSQLPKDRFSAERLKGVDSTLKIQPAKLEDSAVYLCASSPSDGLLREQYFGPGTRLTVT.

The rearrangement joins TRBV15 to TRBJ2-5; 10 nucleotides align to TRBD1. The J call may be incorrect, as the DNA end agrees better with TRBJ2-7. This CDR3 contains 15 residues. Looked up from germline, CDR1 is LNHNV and CDR2 is YYDKDF (reference sequence). The CDR3 nucleotides read TGTGCCACCAGCAGACTCGGACAGGGGGAGGGCGAGCAGTACTTC. Translated, it gives CATSRLGQGEGEQYF.

CDR3 DNA: TGCGCCAGCAGCCAAGCTGGGACAGGCCGCTTAGGCTACACCTTC. Its protein is CASSQAGTGRLGYTF. V gene TRBV4-1 combines with J gene TRBJ1-2; 8 nucleotides match TRBD1. The CDR3 runs 15 residues. Germline lookup yields CDR1 MGHRA and CDR2 YSYEKL. After removal of 1 base from V and 8 bases from J, the junction contained 9 bases not matched to a gene.

The chain links TRBV5-1 to TRBJ2-3; perhaps TRBD2 as D (5 bases). CDR1 is SGHRS, CDR2 YFSETQ, per germline. The CDR3 covers 13 residues. The V end lost 6 bases, the J end lost 0 bases, and 8 bases lay between the germline ends. The CDR3 coding sequence is TGCGCCAGCACTCTAGCTAGCACAGATACGCAGTATTTT. Its translation: CASTLASTDTQYF.

The chain has TRBV6-8 and TRBJ2-2, with 9 bases matching TRBD1. This CDR3 is built from 14 residues. V shed 10 bases, J shed 2 bases, and the junction held 5 bases outside the gene matches. From germline, CDR1 is MNHGY and CDR2 SAAAGT. The CDR3 here is CANRTGANTGELFF. CDR3 in DNA: TGTGCCAACCGGACAGGGGCAAACACCGGGGAGCTGTTTTTT.

The chain is built from TRBV27 and TRBJ1-4, with 8 positions matching TRBD1. The CDR3 is made up of 18 amino acids. With 8 bases clipped from V and 3 bases from J, the junction kept 17 bases outside the gene matches. Germline CDR1 MNHEY, CDR2 SMNVEV (reference sequence). Written as DNA, the CDR3 is TGTGCCAGCGGCCCCTTAGGGGGGGCAGGGGGCCCTAATGAAAAACTGTTTTTT. Encoded protein: CASGPLGGAGGPNEKLFF.

The chain recombines TRBV23-1 with TRBJ1-4, with 9 bases fitting TRBD1. TRBV23-1 is marked as an open reading frame, function uncertain. V lost 5 bases and J lost 8; bases outside the gene matches: 9. The CDR3 length is 15 residues. The CDR3 nucleotides read TGCGCCAGCAGTAGGGGGGGGACAGGGCTGGAAAAACTGTTTTTT. Protein product: CASSRGGTGLEKLFF.